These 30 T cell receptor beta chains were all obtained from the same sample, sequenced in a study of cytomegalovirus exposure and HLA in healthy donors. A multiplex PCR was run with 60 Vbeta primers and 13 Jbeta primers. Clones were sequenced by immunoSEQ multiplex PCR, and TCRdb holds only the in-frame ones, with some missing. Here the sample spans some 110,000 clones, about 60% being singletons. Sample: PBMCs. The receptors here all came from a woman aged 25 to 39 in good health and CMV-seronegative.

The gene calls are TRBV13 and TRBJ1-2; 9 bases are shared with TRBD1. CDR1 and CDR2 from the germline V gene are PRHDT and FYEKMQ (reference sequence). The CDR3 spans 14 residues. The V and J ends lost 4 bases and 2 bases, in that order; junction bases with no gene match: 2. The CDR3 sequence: CASSSGTGNYGYTF. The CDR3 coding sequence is TGTGCCAGCAGCTCCGGGACAGGGAACTATGGCTACACCTTC.

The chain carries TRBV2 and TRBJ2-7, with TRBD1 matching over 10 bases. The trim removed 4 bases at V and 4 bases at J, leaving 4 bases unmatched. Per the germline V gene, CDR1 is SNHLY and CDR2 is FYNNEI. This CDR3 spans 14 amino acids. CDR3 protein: CASSGGQGRYEQYF. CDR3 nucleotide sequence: TGTGCCAGCAGTGGGGGACAGGGGAGGTACGAGCAGTACTTC.

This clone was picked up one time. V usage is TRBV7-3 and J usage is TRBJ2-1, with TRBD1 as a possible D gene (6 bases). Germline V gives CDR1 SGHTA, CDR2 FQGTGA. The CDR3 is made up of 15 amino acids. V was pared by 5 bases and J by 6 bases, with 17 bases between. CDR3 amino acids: CASSQTGDGSNEQFF. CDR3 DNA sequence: TGTGCCAGCAGCCAGACAGGTGATGGATCCAATGAGCAGTTCTTC.

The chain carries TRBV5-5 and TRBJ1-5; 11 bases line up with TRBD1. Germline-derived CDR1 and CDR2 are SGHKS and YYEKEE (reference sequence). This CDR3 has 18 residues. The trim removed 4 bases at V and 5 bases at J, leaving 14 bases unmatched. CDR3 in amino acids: CASSGAGTGGTNYQPQHF. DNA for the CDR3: TGTGCCAGCAGCGGAGCCGGGACAGGGGGTACCAATTATCAGCCCCAGCATTTT.

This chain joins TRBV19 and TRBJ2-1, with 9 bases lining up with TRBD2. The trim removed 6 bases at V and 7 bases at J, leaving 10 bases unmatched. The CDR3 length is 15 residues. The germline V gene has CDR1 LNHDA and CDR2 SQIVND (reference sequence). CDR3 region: CASSPLGSGRNEQFF. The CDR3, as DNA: TGTGCCAGTAGCCCCCTCGGTAGCGGGAGAAATGAGCAGTTCTTC.

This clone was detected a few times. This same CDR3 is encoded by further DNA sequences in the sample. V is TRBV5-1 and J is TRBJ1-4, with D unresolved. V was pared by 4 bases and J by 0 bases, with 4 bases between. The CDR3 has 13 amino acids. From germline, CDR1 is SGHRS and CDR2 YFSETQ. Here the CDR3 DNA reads TGCGCCAGCAGCCCCGCAACTAATGAAAAACTGTTTTTT. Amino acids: CASSPATNEKLFF.

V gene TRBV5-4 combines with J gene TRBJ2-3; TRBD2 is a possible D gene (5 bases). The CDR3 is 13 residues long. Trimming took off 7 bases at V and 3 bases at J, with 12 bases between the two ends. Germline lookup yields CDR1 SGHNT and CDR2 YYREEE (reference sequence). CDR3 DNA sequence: TGTGCCAGCGGTCTAGGGAGAACAGATACGCAGTATTTT. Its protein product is CASGLGRTDTQYF. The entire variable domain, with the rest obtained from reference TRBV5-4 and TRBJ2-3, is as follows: ETGVTQSPTHLIKTRGQQVTLRCSSQSGHNTVSWYQQALGQGPQFIFQYYREEENGRGNFPPRFSGLQFPNYSSELNVNALELDDSALYLCASGLGRTDTQYFGPGTRLTVL.

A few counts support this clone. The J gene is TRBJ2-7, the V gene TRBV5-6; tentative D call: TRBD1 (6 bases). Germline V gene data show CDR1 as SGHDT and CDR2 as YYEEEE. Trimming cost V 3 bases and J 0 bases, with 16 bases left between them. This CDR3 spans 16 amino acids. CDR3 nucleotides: TGTGCCAGCAGCTCCCCATACGACAGGTTCTCCTACGAGCAGTACTTC. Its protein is CASSSPYDRFSYEQYF.

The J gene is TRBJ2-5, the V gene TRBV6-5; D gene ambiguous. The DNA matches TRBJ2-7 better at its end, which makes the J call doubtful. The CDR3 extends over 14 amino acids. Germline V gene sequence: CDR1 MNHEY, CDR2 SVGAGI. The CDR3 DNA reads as TGTGCCAGCAGATATCGACAATCCGTCTACGAGCAGTACTTC. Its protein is CASRYRQSVYEQYF.

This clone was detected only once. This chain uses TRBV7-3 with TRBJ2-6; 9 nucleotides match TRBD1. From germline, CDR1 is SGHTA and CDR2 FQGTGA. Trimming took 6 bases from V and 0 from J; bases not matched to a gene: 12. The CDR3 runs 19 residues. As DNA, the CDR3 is TGTGCCAGCAGGGGTGGGACAGGGAACTTGGACTCTGGGGCCAACGTCCTGACTTTC. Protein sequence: CASRGGTGNLDSGANVLTF.

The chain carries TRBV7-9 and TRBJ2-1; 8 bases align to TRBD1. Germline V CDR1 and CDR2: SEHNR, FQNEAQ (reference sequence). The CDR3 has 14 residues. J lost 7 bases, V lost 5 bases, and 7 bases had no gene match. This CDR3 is CASSAGTGKNEQFF. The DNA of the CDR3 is TGTGCCAGCAGCGCGGGGACAGGAAAGAATGAGCAGTTCTTC.

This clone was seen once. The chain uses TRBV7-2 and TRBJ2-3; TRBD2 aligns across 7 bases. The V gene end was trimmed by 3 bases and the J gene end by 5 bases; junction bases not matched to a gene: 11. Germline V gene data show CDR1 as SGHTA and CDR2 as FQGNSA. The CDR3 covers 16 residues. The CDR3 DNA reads TGTGCCAGCAGCTTTAGGATTGGGAGGGGAGGAGATACGCAGTATTTT. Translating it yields CASSFRIGRGGDTQYF.

The chain's CDR3 is CASSQLATGPNYGYTF. In nucleotides, the CDR3 is TGCGCCAGCAGCCAATTGGCTACAGGGCCTAACTATGGCTACACCTTC. The V call is TRBV5-1, the J call TRBJ1-2; D possibly corresponds to TRBD1 (6 bases). The V end lost 4 bases, the J end lost 0 bases, and 16 bases lay between the germline ends. The CDR3 has 16 residues. Per the germline V gene, CDR1 is SGHRS and CDR2 is YFSETQ.

The CDR3 spells CASSTTGAGVQPQHF. The CDR3 DNA is TGTGCCAGCAGCACAACAGGGGCAGGGGTTCAGCCCCAGCATTTT. This chain links TRBV7-9 with TRBJ1-5; 7 bases fit TRBD1. The J segment lost 6 bases and the V segment lost 5 bases, leaving 10 bases of the junction unmatched. The CDR3 totals 15 residues. Germline loops: CDR1 SEHNR, CDR2 FQNEAQ (reference sequence).

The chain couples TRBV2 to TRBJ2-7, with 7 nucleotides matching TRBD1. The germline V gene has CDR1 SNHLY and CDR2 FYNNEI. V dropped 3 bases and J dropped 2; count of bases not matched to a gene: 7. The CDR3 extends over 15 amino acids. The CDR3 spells CASSEVRDSAYEQYF. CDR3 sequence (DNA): TGTGCCAGCAGTGAGGTGAGGGACAGCGCCTACGAGCAGTACTTC. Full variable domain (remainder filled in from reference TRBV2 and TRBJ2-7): EPEVTQTPSHQVTQMGQEVILRCVPISNHLYFYWYRQILGQKVEFLVSFYNNEISEKSEIFDDQFSVERPDGSNFTLKIRSTKLEDSAMYFCASSEVRDSAYEQYFGPGTRLTVT.

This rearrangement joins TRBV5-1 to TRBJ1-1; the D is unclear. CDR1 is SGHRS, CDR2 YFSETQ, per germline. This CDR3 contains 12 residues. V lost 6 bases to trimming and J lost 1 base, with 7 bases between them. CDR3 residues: CASIGANTEAFF. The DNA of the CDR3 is TGCGCCAGCATCGGAGCGAACACTGAAGCTTTCTTT.

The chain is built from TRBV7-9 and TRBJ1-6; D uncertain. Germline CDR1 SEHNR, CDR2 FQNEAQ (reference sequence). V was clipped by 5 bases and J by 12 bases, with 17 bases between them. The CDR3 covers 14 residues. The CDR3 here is CASSRDGPLGPLHF. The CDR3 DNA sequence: TGTGCCAGCAGCCGAGATGGCCCTCTAGGACCCCTCCACTTT.

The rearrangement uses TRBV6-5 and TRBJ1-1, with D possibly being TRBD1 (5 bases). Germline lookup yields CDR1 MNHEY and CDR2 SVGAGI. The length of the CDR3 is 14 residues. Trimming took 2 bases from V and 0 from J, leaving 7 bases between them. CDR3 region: CASSYGGMNTEAFF. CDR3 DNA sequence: TGTGCCAGCAGTTACGGGGGGATGAACACTGAAGCTTTCTTT.

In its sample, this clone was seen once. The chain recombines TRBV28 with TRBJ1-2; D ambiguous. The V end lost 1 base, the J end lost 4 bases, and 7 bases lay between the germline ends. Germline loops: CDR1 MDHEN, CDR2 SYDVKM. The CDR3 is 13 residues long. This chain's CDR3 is CASSLSRFYGYTF. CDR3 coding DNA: TGTGCCAGCAGTTTATCCAGATTCTATGGCTACACCTTC.

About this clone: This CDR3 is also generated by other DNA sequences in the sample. CDR3 amino acids: CASSLSDYGYTF. CDR3 bases: TGTGCCAGCAGTTTATCAGACTATGGCTACACCTTC. The chain links TRBV28 to TRBJ1-2; D gene unclear. The CDR3 is 12 amino acids. The germline V gene has CDR1 MDHEN and CDR2 SYDVKM. With 1 base removed from V and 3 bases from J, the gap between germline ends came to 3 bases.

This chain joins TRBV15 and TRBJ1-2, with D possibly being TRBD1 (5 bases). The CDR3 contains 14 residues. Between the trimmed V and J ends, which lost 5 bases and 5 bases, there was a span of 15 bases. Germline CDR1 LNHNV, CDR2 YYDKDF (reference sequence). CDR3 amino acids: CATSRRGVEYGYTF. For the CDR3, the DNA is TGTGCCACCAGCCGCCGGGGGGTGGAATATGGCTACACCTTC.

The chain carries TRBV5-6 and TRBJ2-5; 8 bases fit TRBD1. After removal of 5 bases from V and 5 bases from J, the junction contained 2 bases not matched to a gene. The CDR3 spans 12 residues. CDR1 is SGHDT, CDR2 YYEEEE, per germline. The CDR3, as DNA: TGTGCCAGCAGGACAGGGGTGGAGACCCAGTACTTC. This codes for CASRTGVETQYF.

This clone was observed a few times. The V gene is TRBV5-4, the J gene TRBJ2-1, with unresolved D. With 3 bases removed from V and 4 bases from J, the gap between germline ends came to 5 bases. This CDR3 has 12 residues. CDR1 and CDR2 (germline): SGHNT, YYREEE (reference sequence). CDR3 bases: TGTGCCAGCAGCTCCGGTTACAATGAGCAGTTCTTC. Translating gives CASSSGYNEQFF.

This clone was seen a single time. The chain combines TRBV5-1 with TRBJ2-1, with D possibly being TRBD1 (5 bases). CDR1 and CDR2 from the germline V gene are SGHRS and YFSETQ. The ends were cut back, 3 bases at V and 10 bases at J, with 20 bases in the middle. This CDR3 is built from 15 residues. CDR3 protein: CASSYIKTGPGEQFF. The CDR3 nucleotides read TGCGCCAGCAGCTATATAAAAACCGGACCAGGGGAGCAGTTCTTC.

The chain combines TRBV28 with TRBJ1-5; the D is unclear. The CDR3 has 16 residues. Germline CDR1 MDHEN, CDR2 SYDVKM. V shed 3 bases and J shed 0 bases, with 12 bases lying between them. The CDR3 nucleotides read TGTGCCAGCAGTTTGTTAGGAGGAAATAGCAATCAGCCCCAGCATTTT. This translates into CASSLLGGNSNQPQHF.

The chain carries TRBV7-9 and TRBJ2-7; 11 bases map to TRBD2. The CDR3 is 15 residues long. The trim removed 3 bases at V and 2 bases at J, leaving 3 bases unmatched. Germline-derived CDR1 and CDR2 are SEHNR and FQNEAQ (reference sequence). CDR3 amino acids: CASSLGLAATYEQYF. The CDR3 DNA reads TGTGCCAGCAGCTTGGGACTAGCGGCGACCTACGAGCAGTACTTC.

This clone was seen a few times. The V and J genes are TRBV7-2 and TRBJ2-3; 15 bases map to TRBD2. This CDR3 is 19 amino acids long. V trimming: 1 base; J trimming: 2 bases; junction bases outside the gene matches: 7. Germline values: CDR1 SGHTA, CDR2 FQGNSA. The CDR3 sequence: CASSLVPGLAGGHTDTQYF. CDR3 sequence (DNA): TGTGCCAGCAGCTTAGTTCCGGGACTAGCGGGAGGCCACACAGATACGCAGTATTTT.

The CDR3 is CASSLDPPGGPSDTQYF. CDR3 nucleotide sequence: TGTGCCAGCAGCTTAGATCCCCCGGGAGGGCCGTCAGATACGCAGTATTTT. This rearrangement joins TRBV11-3 to TRBJ2-3, with 8 bases that match TRBD2. The germline CDR1 and CDR2 sequences are SGHNT and YENEEA. V lost 0 bases and J lost 4; bases outside the gene matches: 9. The CDR3 consists of 17 residues.

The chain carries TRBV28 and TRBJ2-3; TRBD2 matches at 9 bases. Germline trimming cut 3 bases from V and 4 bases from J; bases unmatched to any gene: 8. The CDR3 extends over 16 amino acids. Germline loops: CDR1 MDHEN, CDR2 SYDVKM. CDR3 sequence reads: CASSFGAGGGADTQYF. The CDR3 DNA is TGTGCCAGCAGTTTCGGGGCGGGAGGGGGTGCAGATACGCAGTATTTT.

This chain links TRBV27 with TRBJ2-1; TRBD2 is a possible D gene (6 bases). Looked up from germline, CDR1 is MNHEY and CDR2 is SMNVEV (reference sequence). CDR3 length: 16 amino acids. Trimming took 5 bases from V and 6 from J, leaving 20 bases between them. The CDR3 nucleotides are TGTGCCAGCAGTAAATTTATTAGCTTGGGGGGCAATGAGCAGTTCTTC. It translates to CASSKFISLGGNEQFF.